Listed below are T cell receptor beta chains from one sample, sequenced in a study of T cell repertoires in cytomegalovirus infection. Using its own MiXCR run on the reads, TCRdb lists one record per CDR3 protein. Of almost 500,000 distinct CDR3 sequences in the sample, roughly 10% were seen once. The sequencing sample was made of PBMCs. The receptor source for this set is a human donor in good health (CMV status not recorded). Some clones in this sample may be carry-over from other donors' samples. The CDR3 runs from the conserved cysteine through the conserved F or W. Each record gives: clone size, J gene, V gene, D gene, CDR3 protein, CDR3 DNA. A D gene is named only where the DNA matches it firmly. A row's size may be missing; if present it is once, few, many or a size class.

>-|TRBJ1-4|TRBV6-1|-
CASSRRWEKLFF
TGTGCCAGCAGTCGAAGATGGGAAAAACTGTTTTTT
>few|TRBJ2-7|TRBV27|-
CASSFLGPGRRTYEQYF
TGTGCCAGCAGTTTTTTGGGTCCGGGACGGAGGACCTACGAGCAGTACTTC
>many|TRBJ2-3|TRBV28|TRBD2
CASSPRLSGSSDTQYF
TGTGCCAGCAGTCCCCGACTAAGCGGGAGTTCAGATACGCAGTATTTT
>many|TRBJ1-4|TRBV28|-
CASSFTGVTNEKLFF
TGTGCCAGCAGTTTCACGGGGGTAACTAATGAAAAACTGTTTTTT
>-|TRBJ2-7|TRBV14|-
CASSQGLSWGPTIYEQYF
TGTGCCAGCAGCCAAGGCCTCTCTTGGGGGCCTACGATTTACGAGCAGTACTTC
>many|TRBJ2-7|TRBV7-3|-
CASSFIGGTPTYEQYF
TGTGCCAGCAGCTTTATAGGGGGGACACCAACCTACGAGCAGTACTTC
>many|TRBJ2-3|TRBV12-3/TRBV12-4|-
CASTLRRGLETDTQYF
TGTGCCAGCACTTTAAGGAGGGGTCTCGAAACAGATACGCAGTATTTT
>many|TRBJ1-2|TRBV6-5|-
CASSRTASYGYTF
TGTGCCAGCAGCAGGACAGCCTCCTATGGCTACACCTTC
>few|TRBJ1-1|TRBV5-6|-
CASSSLLARTNYTEAFF
TGTGCCAGCAGCTCTCTCTTAGCTAGGACAAACTATACTGAAGCTTTCTTT
>few|TRBJ1-2|TRBV20-1|TRBD1
CSARDPRRQGYYGYTF
TGCAGTGCTAGAGATCCCCGGAGACAGGGGTACTATGGCTACACCTTC
>many|TRBJ2-1|TRBV27|-
CASSLSGNYNEQFF
TGTGCCAGCAGTTTGTCAGGGAACTACAATGAGCAGTTCTTC
>many|TRBJ2-7|TRBV19|TRBD1
CASRKETGIYEQYF
TGTGCCAGTAGGAAAGAGACAGGGATCTACGAGCAGTACTTC